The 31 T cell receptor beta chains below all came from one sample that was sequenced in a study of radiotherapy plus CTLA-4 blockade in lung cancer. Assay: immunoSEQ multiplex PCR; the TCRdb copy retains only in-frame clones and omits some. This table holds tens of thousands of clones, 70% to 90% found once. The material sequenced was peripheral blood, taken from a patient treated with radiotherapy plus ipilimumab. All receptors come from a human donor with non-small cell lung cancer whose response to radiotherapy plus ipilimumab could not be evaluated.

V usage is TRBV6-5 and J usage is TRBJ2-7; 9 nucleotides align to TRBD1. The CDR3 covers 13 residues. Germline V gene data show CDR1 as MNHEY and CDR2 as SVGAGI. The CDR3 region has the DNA TGTGCTGCCCGGGACAGGGCCTCCTACGAGCAGTACTTC. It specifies CAARDRASYEQYF.

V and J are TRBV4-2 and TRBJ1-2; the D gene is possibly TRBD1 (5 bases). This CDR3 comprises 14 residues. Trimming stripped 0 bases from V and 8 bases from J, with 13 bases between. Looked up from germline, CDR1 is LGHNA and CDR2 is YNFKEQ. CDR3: CASSQDLRVDGYTF. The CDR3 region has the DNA TGTGCCAGCAGCCAAGATCTCAGGGTCGACGGCTACACCTTC.

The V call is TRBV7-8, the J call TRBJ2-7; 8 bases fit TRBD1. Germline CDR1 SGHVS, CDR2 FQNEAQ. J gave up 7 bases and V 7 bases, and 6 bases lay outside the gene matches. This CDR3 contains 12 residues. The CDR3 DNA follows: TGTGCCAGCAAGGGCAGGGGGCTGGAGCAGTACTTC. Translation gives CASKGRGLEQYF.

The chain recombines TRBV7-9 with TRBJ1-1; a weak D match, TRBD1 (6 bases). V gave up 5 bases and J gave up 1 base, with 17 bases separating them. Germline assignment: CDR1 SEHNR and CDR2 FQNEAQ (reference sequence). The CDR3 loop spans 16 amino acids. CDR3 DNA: TGTGCCAGCAGCCCCAGGGGTAGGGACGGGAACACTGAAGCTTTCTTT. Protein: CASSPRGRDGNTEAFF.

CDR3 in DNA: TGTGCCAGCAGCTTAGATGTTAGTAGACAGGGAATCCGGAGGGGCTACACCTTC. Residues: CASSLDVSRQGIRRGYTF. The chain combines TRBV11-2 with TRBJ1-2, with 7 nucleotides matching TRBD1. Germline V CDR1 and CDR2: SGHAT, FQNNGV. The CDR3 is 18 residues long. V shed 0 bases, J shed 8 bases, and the junction held 18 bases outside the gene matches.

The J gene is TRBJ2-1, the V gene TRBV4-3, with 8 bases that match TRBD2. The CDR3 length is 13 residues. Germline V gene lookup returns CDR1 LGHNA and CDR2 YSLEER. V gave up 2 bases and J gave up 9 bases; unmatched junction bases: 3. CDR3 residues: CASSQSRGAEQFF. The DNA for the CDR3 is TGCGCCAGCAGCCAATCGCGGGGGGCTGAGCAGTTCTTC.

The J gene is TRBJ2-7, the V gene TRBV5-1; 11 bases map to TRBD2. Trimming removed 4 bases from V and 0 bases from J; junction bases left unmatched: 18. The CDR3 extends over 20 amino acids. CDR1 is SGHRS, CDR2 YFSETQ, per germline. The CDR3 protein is CASSRVDVTSGTTPSYEQYF. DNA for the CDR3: TGCGCCAGCAGCCGGGTGGATGTGACTAGCGGGACCACCCCCTCCTACGAGCAGTACTTC.

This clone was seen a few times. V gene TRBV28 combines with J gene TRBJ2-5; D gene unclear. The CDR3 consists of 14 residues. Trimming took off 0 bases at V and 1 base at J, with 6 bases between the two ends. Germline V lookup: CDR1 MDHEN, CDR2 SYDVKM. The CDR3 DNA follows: TGTGCCAGCAGTTTATGGGCCAGCCAAGAGACCCAGTACTTC. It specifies CASSLWASQETQYF.

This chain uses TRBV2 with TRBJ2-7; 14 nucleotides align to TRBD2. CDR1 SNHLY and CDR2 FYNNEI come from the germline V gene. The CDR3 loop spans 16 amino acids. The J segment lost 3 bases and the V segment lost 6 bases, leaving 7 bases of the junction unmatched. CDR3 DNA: TGTGCCAGCAGAGCCGGACTAGCGGGAGGCAACTACGAGCAGTACTTC. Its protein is CASRAGLAGGNYEQYF.

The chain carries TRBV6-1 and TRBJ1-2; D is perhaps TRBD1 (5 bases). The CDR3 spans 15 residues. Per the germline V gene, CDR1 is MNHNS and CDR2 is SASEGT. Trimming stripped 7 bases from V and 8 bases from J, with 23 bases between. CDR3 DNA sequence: TGTGCCAGCACCGAAGTTTTGACAGTCCCCCTCGGCTACACCTTC. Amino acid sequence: CASTEVLTVPLGYTF.

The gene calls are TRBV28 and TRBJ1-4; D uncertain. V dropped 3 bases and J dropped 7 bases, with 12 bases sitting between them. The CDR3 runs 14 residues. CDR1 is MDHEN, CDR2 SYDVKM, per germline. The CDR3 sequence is CASSFYQLGEKLFF. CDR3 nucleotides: TGTGCCAGCAGTTTTTACCAGCTAGGTGAAAAACTGTTTTTT.

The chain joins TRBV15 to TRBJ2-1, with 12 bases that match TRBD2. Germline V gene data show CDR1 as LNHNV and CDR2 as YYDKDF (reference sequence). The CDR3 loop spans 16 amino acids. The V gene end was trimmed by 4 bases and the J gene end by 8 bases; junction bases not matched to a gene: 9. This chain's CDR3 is CATSTGLAGRFYEQFF. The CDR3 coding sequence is TGTGCCACCAGCACAGGACTAGCGGGAAGGTTCTATGAGCAGTTCTTC.

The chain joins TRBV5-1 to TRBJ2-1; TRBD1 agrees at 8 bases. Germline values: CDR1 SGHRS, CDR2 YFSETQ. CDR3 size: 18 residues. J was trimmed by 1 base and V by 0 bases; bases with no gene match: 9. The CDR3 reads CASSLEETGASSYNEQFF. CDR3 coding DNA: TGCGCCAGCAGCTTGGAAGAGACAGGGGCTTCATCCTACAATGAGCAGTTCTTC.

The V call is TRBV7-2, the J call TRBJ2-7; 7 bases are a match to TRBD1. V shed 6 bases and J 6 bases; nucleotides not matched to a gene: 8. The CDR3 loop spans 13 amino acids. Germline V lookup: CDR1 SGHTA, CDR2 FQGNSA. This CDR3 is CASSLQGYSEQYF. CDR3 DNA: TGTGCCAGCAGTTTACAGGGGTATAGCGAGCAGTACTTC.

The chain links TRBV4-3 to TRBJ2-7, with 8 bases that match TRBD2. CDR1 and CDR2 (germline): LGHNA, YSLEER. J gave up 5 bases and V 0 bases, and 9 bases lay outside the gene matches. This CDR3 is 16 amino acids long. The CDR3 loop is CASSQDPRGGLDEQYF. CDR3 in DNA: TGCGCCAGCAGCCAAGACCCTCGGGGGGGTCTCGACGAGCAGTACTTC.

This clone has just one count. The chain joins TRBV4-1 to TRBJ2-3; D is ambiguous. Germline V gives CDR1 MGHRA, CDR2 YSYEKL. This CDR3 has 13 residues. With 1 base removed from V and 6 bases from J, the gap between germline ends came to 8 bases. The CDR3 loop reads CASSQAPSDTQYF. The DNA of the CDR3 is TGCGCCAGCAGCCAAGCTCCGTCGGATACGCAGTATTTT.

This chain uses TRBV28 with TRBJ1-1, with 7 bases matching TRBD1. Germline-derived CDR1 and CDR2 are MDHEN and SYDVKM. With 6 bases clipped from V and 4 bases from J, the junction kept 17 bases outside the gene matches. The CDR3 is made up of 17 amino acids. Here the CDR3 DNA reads TGTGCCAGCAGCAAGGTAGGGACAGCTTTTAGGGGCACTGAAGCTTTCTTT. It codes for CASSKVGTAFRGTEAFF. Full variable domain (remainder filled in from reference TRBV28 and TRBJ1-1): DVKVTQSSRYLVKRTGEKVFLECVQDMDHENMFWYRQDPGLGLRLIYFSYDVKMKEKGDIPEGYSVSREKKERFSLILESASTNQTSMYLCASSKVGTAFRGTEAFFGQGTRLTVV.

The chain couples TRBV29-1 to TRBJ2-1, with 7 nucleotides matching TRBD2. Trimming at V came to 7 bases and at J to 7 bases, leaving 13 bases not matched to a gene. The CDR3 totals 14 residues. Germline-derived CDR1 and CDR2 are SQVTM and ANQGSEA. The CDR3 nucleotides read TGCAGCGCCCCCCGAGCGACTAGCTCTAATGAGCAGTTCTTC. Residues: CSAPRATSSNEQFF.

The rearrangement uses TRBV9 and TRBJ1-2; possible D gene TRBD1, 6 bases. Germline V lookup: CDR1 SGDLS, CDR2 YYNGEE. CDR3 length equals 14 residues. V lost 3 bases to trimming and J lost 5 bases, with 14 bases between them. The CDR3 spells CASSGETGLYGYTF. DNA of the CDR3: TGTGCCAGCAGCGGGGAGACAGGCTTATATGGCTACACCTTC.

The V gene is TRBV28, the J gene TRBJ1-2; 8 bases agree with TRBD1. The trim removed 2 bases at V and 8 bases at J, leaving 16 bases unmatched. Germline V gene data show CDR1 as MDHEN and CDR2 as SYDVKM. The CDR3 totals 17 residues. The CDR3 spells CASSLEAPRTGSGGYTF. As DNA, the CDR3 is TGTGCCAGCAGTTTAGAAGCCCCTCGGACAGGGAGTGGGGGCTACACCTTC.

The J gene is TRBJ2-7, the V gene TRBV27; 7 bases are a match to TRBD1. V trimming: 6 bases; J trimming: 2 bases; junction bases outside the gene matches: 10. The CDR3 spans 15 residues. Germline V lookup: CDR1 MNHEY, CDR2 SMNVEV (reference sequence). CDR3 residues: CASSKTGVPTYEQYF. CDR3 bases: TGTGCCAGCAGCAAAACAGGGGTTCCGACCTACGAGCAGTACTTC.

The chain's CDR3 is CASSRTSGTNTGELFF. In nucleotides, the CDR3 is TGTGCCAGCAGCCGGACTAGCGGCACGAACACCGGGGAGCTGTTTTTT. The chain carries TRBV7-2 and TRBJ2-2, with 10 bases lining up with TRBD2. Losses at the gene ends were 5 bases for V and 0 bases for J; bases not matched to a gene: 3. Germline V gene sequence: CDR1 SGHTA, CDR2 FQGNSA. The CDR3 totals 16 residues.

The CDR3 DNA is TGTGCCAGCAGCACCCCCCATAGGGGGAGCACAGATACGCAGTATTTT. This translates into CASSTPHRGSTDTQYF. The chain uses TRBV9 and TRBJ2-3; D is possibly TRBD1 (6 bases). Germline CDR1 SGDLS, CDR2 YYNGEE. Trimming pared 4 bases from V and 0 bases from J, leaving 15 bases between. The CDR3 runs 16 residues.

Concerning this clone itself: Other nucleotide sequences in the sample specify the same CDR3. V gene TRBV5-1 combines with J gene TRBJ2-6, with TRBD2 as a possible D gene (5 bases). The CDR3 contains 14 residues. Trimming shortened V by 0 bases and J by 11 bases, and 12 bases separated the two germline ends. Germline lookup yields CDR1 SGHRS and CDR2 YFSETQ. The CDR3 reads CASSLEAGGYVLTF. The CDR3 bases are TGCGCCAGCAGCTTGGAAGCAGGAGGATACGTCCTGACTTTC.

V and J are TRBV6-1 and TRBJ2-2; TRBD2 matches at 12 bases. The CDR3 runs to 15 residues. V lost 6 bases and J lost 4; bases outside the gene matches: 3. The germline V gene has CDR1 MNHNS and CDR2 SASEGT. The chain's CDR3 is CASRRTSGTTGELFF. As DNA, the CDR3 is TGTGCCAGCAGGAGGACTAGCGGGACCACCGGGGAGCTGTTTTTT.

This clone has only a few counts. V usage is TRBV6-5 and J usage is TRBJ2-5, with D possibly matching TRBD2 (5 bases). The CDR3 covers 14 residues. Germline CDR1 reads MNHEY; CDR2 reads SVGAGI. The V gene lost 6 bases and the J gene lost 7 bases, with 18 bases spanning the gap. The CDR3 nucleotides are TGTGCCAGCAGCTTACAGTACGAGGGTGTGACCCAGTACTTC. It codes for CASSLQYEGVTQYF.

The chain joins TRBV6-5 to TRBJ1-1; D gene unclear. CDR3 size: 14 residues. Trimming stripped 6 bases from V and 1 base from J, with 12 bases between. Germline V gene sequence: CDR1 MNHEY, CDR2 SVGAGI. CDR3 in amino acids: CASSPGRWNTEAFF. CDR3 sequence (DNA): TGTGCCAGCAGCCCGGGTCGGTGGAACACTGAAGCTTTCTTT.

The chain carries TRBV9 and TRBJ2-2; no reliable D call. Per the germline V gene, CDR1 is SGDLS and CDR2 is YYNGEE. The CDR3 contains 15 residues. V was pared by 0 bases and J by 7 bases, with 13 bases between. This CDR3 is CASSVDSHWSGELFF. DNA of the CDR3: TGTGCCAGCAGCGTAGATAGTCACTGGAGCGGGGAGCTGTTTTTT.

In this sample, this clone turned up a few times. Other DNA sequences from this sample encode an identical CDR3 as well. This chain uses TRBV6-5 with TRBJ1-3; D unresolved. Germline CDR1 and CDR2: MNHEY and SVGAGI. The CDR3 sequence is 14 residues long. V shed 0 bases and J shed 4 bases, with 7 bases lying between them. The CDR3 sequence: CASSYSRGGNTIYF. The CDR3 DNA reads TGTGCCAGCAGTTACTCCAGAGGGGGAAACACCATATATTTT.

This chain's CDR3 is CASSPHTNSEAFF. CDR3 DNA sequence: TGTGCCAGCAGTCCGCACACTAATAGTGAAGCTTTCTTT. V and J are TRBV27 and TRBJ1-1; unclear D gene. V was cut by 5 bases and J by 7 bases, with 14 bases left in between. Germline assignment: CDR1 MNHEY and CDR2 SMNVEV (reference sequence). The CDR3 runs 13 residues.

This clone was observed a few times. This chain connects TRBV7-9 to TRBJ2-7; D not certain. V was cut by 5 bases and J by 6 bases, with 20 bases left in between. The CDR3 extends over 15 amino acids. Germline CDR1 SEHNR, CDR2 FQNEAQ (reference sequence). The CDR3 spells CASSIGSLRSGEQYF. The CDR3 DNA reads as TGTGCCAGCAGCATAGGGTCTCTGCGAAGTGGCGAGCAGTACTTC. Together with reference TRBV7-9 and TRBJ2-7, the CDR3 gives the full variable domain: DTGVSQNPRHKITKRGQNVTFRCDPISEHNRLYWYRQTLGQGPEFLTYFQNEAQLEKSRLLSDRFSAERPKGSFSTLEIQRTEQGDSAMYLCASSIGSLRSGEQYFGPGTRLTVT.